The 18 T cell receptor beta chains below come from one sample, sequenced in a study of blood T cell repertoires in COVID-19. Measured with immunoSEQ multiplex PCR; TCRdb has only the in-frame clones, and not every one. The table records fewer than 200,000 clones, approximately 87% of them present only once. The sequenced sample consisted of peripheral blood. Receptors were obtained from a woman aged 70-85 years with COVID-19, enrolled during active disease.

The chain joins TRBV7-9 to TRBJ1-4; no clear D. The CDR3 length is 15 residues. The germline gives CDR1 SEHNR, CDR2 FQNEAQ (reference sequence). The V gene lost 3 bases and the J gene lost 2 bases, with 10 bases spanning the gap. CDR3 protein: CASSFGGATNEKLFF. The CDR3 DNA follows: TGTGCCAGCAGCTTTGGAGGTGCGACTAATGAAAAACTGTTTTTT.

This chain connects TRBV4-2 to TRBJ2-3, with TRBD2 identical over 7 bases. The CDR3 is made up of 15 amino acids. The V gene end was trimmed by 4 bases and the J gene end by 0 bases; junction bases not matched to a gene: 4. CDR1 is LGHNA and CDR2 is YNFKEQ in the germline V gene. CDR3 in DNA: TGTGCCAGCAGCCTAACACTAGCGAGCACAGATACGCAGTATTTT. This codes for CASSLTLASTDTQYF.

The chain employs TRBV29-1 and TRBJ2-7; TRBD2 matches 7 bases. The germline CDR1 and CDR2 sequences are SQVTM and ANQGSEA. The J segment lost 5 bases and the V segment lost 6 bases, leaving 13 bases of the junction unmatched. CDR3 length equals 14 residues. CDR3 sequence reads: CSVLSETSTHEQYF. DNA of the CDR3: TGCAGCGTCCTCTCTGAGACTAGCACACACGAGCAGTACTTC.

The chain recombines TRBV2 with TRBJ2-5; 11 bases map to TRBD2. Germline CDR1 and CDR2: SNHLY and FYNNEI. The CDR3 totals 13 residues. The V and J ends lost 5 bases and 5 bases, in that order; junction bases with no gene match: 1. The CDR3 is CASSSSGRETQYF. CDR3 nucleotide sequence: TGTGCCAGCAGTTCTAGCGGGAGGGAGACCCAGTACTTC.

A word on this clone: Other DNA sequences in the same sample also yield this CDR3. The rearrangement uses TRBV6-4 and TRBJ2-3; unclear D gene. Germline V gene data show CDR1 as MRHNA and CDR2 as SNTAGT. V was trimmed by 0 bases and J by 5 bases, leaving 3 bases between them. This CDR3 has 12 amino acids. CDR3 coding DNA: TGTGCCAGCAGTGACTCCCGAGATACGCAGTATTTT. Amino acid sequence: CASSDSRDTQYF.

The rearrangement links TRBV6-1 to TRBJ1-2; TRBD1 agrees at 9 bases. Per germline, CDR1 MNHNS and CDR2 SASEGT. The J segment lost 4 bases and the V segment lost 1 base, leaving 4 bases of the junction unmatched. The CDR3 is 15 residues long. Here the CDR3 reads CASSEDPGQGYGYTF. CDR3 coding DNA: TGTGCCAGCAGTGAAGACCCGGGACAGGGCTATGGCTACACCTTC.

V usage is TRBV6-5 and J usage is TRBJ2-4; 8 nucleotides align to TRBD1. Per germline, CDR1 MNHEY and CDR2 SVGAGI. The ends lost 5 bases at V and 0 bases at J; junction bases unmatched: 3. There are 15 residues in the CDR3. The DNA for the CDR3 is TGTGCCAGCAGTCGGGACAGGAGAGCCAAAAACATTCAGTACTTC. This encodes CASSRDRRAKNIQYF.

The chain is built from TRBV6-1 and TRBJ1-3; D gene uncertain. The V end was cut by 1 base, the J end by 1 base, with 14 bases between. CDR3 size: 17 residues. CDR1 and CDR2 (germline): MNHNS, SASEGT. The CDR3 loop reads CASSEDSPRVSGNTIYF. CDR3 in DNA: TGTGCCAGCAGTGAAGACTCTCCTAGAGTTTCTGGAAACACCATATATTTT.

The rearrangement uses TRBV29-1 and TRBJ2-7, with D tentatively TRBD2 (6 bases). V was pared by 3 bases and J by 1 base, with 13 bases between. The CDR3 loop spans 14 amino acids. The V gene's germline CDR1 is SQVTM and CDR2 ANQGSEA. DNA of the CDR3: TGCAGCGTTGATCTTGGGCGGGGATCCTACGAGCAGTACTTC. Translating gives CSVDLGRGSYEQYF.

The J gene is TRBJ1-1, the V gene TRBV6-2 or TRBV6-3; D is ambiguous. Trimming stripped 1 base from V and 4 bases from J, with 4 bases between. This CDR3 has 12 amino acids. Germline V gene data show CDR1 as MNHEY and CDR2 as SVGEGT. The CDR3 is CASSYFLTEAFF. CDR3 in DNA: TGTGCCAGCAGTTACTTTCTCACTGAAGCTTTCTTT.

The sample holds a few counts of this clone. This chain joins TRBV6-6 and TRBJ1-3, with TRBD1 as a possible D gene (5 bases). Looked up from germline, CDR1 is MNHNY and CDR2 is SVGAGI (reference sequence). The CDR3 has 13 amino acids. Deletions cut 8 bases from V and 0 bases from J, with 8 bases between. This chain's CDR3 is CASRQGSGNTIYF. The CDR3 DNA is TGTGCCAGCCGCCAGGGCTCTGGAAACACCATATATTTT.

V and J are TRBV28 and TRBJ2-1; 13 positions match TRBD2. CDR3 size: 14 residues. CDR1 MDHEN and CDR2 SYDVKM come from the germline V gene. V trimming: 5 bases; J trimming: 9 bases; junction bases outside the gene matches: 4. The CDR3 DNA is TGTGCCAGCAGTGGACTAGCGGGAGAATCTGAGCAGTTCTTC. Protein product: CASSGLAGESEQFF.

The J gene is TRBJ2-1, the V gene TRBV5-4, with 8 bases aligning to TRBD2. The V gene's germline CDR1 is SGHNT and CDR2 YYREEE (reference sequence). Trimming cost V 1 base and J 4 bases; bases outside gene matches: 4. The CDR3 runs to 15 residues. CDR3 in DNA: TGTGCCAGCAGCTTGCCGACTAGCGCATACAATGAGCAGTTCTTC. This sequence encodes CASSLPTSAYNEQFF.

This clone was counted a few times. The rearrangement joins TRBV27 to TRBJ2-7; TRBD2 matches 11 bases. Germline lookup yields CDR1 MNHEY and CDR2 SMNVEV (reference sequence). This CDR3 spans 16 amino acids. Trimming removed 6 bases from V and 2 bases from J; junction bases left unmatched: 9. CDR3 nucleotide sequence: TGTGCCAGCAGCTCCCCCCGACTAGCGGGAACCTACGAGCAGTACTTC. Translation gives CASSSPRLAGTYEQYF.

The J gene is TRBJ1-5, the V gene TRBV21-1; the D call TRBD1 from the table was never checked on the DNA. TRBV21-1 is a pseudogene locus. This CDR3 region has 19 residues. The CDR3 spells CASTKNGRGQAYSNQPQHF. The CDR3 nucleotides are TGTGCCAGCACCAAAAATGGACGGGGACAGGCTTATAGCAATCAGCCCCAGCATTTT.

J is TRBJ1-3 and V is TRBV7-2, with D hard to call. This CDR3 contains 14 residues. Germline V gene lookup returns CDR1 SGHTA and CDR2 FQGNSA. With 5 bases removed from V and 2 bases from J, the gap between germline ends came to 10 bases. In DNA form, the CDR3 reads TGTGCCAGCAGCCCCCAGGTTACTGGAAACACCATATATTTT. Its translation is CASSPQVTGNTIYF.

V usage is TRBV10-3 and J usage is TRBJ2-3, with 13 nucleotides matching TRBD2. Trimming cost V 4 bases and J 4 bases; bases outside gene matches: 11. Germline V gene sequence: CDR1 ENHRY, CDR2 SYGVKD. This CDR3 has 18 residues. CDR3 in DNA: TGTGCCATCAGTGGGCGGACTAGCGGGAGTTTGAGCGCAGATACGCAGTATTTT. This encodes CAISGRTSGSLSADTQYF.

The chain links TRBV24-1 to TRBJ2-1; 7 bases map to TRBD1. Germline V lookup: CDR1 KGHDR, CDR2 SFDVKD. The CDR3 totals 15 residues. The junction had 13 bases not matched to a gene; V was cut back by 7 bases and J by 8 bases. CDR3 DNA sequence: TGTGCCACCAGGGCGACCCTGAACAGGGGCCATGAGCAGTTCTTC. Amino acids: CATRATLNRGHEQFF.